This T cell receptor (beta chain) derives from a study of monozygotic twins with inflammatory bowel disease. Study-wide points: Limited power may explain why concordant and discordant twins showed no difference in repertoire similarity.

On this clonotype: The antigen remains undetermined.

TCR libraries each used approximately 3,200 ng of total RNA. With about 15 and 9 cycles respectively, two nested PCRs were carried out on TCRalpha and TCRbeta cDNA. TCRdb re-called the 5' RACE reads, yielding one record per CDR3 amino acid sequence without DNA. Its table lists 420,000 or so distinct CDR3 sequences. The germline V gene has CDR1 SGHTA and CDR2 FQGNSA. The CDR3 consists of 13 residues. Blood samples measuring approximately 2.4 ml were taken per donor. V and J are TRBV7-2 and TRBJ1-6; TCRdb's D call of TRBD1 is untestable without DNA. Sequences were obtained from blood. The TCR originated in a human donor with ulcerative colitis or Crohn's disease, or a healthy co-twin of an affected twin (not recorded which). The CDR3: CATRTDYNSPLHF.